This T cell receptor (beta chain) emerged from a study of cytomegalovirus exposure and HLA in healthy donors (dated 2017 in TCRdb). With regard to the full study: According to an earlier analysis of 587 of the donors, 150 million to 200 million T cells yielded roughly 110 million unique TCR beta sequences and 276 Gb of sequence data. Donor age, sex, ethnicity and CMV serostatus were compiled together with the repertoire data. A later genetic analysis took genome-wide SNP genotypes for about three fifths of the 666 donors and used that subset as a discovery cohort. High-throughput TCR immunosequencing, statistical association of individual TCRs with disease status, and machine learning were combined to predict cytomegalovirus infection status. All discovery cohort repertoires had been generated using a single sequencing platform. In the later analysis, no new phenotypic data were used to find candidate immune exposures; instead, reliance was placed on TCR beta sequences and their occurrence across donors. Both class I and class II loci were covered by HLA typing, at four-digit resolution. A separate validation cohort of about 110 different subjects was used in addition to the approximately 700-subject first cohort. The aim of the study was to test whether cataloging public T cell receptors could identify signatures of past pathogen exposure. Among some 410 genotyped donors of the cohort, an average of approximately 240,000 unique TCR beta nucleotide sequences were sequenced per donor, approximately 20% of them non-productive. Four or five DR-DQ haplotypes were handled as single units for association and clustering because linkage in the cohort was strong. To decide whether each TCR beta V gene segment behaved as functional or pseudogenic, an earlier analysis of some 600 of the donors relied on high-throughput TCR beta sequencing. Using immunosequencing, the study profiled T cell repertoires from 550 to 750 subjects and related those repertoires to cytomegalovirus serostatus. Typing coverage differed by locus: A, B, C, DRB1 and DQB1 were typed in about 620-640 donors, DQA1 in 522, DPA1 in some 570, and DPB1 in just under 490. Roughly 300 gigabases of sequencing data and around 85 million unique TCR sequences made up an early release that covered roughly 670 HLA-typed donors. A later analysis re-examined previously published TCR beta repertoires from more than 650 donors and added high-resolution HLA genotyping to investigate patterns of TCR occurrence. Of the approximately 400 genotyped donors, 81% fell in the genetic ancestry cluster associated with self-reported Caucasian donors.

The cohort consisted of approximately 690 healthy bone marrow donors. Cohort members were all nominally healthy when sampled, although unrecorded immune exposures were likely present. The donor tested CMV seropositive and was one of the 289 seropositive cohort members. A peripheral blood sample was collected from each donor, and TCR beta sequencing was performed on peripheral blood mononuclear cells. Genomic DNA extraction from the blood cell samples was performed with the Qiagen DNeasy Blood Extraction Kit. The study at large found these results: In vitro tests confirmed that a few of the cytomegalovirus-associated TCR beta chains recognize cytomegalovirus antigens. Some IMGT-functional V segments, including TRBV6-2 and TRBV6-3, could not be told apart with the 87-base-pair reads, so those segments were excluded. Broadly in line with IMGT annotations, most TCR beta V segments showed up in productive rearrangements about 87% or about 30% of the time in an earlier analysis of roughly 590 of the donors. Linkage disequilibrium might explain the correlated functional status among segregating V segments, but an unknown experimental factor could not be excluded. The cohort was sequenced for TCR beta chains only, and without alpha or paired-chain data the features that could be detected were limited. HLA typing was unavailable for some donors at each locus, so association tests used only the typed subset. Assigning TCR associations to individual alleles was difficult when HLA alleles, especially DR and DQ, strongly co-occurred. At a false discovery rate of 0.05, a later analysis linked around 17,000 TCR beta sequences to specific HLA alleles. In a later analysis, HLA-associated TCR beta chains showed more clonal expansion and lower generation probabilities than non-associated chains that were equally common. In a later genetic analysis, a missense DCLRE1C variant was associated with V-gene and J-gene trimming of TCR beta chains, and the association was replicated in an independent cohort. Because counts were too low, approximately 18 rarely observed V segments, including chromosome 9 orphons, were excluded from the earlier analysis of under 650 of the donors. It was suggested by the authors that the approach could potentially be generalized to other disease states and immunological phenotypes. A later analysis reported that several top co-occurrence clusters appeared linked to parvovirus B19, influenza, CMV and Epstein-Barr virus. A cluster of highly shared sequence variants was judged likely to represent a technical artifact of the sequencing pipeline. A further reported finding was that TCR beta sequences accurately predicted the HLA-A and HLA-B alleles for most subjects in the first cohort. Across donors, most TCR sequences were observed very rarely, whereas some public TCRs were present in many individuals. In a later analysis, most CMV-associated TCR beta chains were found to appear HLA-restricted, with HLA associations seemingly driven largely by CMV exposure. Roughly uniform sequencing depth across donors was assumed in presence/absence analyses, although this assumption may not hold. CMV serostatus was the only immune exposure information available for the cohort. In both the original and validation cohorts, the classifier was reported to diagnose cytomegalovirus status with high specificity and sensitivity. In the study, 164 TCR beta chains were listed as associated with cytomegalovirus. According to a later analysis, TCR association rates differed among HLA loci, with DRB1 alleles showing the most associated TCRs and HLA-C alleles showing the fewest. Compared with the approximately 600-donor mean, donors in an Asian-associated ancestry cluster had fewer N-insertions in productive TCRs, according to a later genetic analysis.

In the case of this clone: Its antigen is unknown. No clone much larger than this one lies a single base away; base qualities are absent.

Trimming accounts for 7 bases at V and 5 bases at J, while the number of junction bases matched to no gene is 9. Inclusive of the bounding cysteine and phenylalanine, the CDR3 is 15 residues long. Of the read, only the CDR3 DNA is kept; its 45 bases are in frame from base 1. In the germline V gene (reference sequence), CDR1 corresponds to MNHEY and CDR2 to SMNVEV. Libraries came from the immunoSEQ multiplex PCR assay. For the multiplex PCR, a mixture combining 60 forward primers for TCR Vbeta segments and 13 reverse primers for TCR Jbeta segments was used. The CDR3 region of rearranged TCR beta genes was amplified from genomic DNA by a multiplex PCR assay. Amplified TCR beta libraries were sequenced as 87-base-pair reads on the Illumina HiSeq System. Regarding the original processing steps: Across the roughly 700 repertoires, a later analysis counted tens of millions of unique TCR beta chains, roughly 11 million of which were shared by at least two donors. To remove PCR and sequencing errors, raw reads were error-corrected and collapsed into unique sequences using a nearest-neighbor algorithm that merged closely related sequences. V, D and J gene segments were assigned by aligning CDR3 sequences to IMGT reference sequences. For a sequence to be retained, a match of at least six nucleotides to both a V gene segment and a J gene segment was required. Rearrangements were classified as productive when the CDR3 lacked stop codons and remained in frame with V and J, and all other rearrangements were classified as non-productive. CDR3 was defined according to IMGT convention as the region running from the second conserved V-encoded cysteine to the conserved J-encoded phenylalanine. Sequences without an unambiguous match to a single V gene segment were excluded from the earlier analysis of 587 of the donors. An earlier analysis of 587 of the donors classified V segments as functional when productive rearrangements were above 56.7% and as segregating when the standard deviation between donors was above 5%. To diagnose cytomegalovirus status from the catalog of TCR beta chain sequences, a statistical classification framework was built. A later analysis assigned V and J genes by comparing TCR nucleotide sequences with IMGT/GENE-DB human TR gene sequences. The TCRdist pipeline was used in a later analysis to assign CDR3 sequences and most-parsimonious VDJ recombination scenarios. In a later analysis, each TCR beta chain was defined by its CDR3 amino acid sequence together with its V-gene family, and reads without a unique V-gene family were excluded. As a way to deal with suspected cross-contamination and a sequencing artifact, a later analysis dropped 500 to 700 nucleotide sequences that were highly shared and had low generation probability. In a later analysis, a clonal expansion index was calculated for each public chain from normalized within-repertoire ranks of inferred template counts. Generation probabilities in a later analysis came from a VDJ recombination model fitted to out-of-frame rearrangements, and those results were checked against IGoR. In a later analysis, hypergeometric tests were used to score TCR-TCR, TCR-HLA and TCR-CMV co-occurrence, with a repertoire-size bias correction applied to TCR pairs. A later analysis estimated false discovery rates by permuting HLA or CMV assignments 20 times. In a later analysis, co-occurring TCRs were grouped using DBSCAN, with TCRdist sequence similarity added in when clustering inside HLA-allele-positive subsets. Co-occurrence clustering excluded repertoires with fewer than 30,000 or more than 120,000 public chains, plus five with anomalous nucleotide sharing. TCRdb limited this immuneACCESS table to in-frame rearrangements with V and J called. A share of clones is missing; checked studies link under half to unresolved V genes, and the rest is unexplained. D and trimming come from the DNA, and the V and J calls and clone size come from that table. In this sample the table shows under 100,000 clones, roughly 61% of which occur a single time. 14% to 15% of the sample lies in the top ten.

Sequenced input: PBMCs. The rearranged chain carries TRBV27 and TRBJ2-5; 11 central nucleotides agree with TRBD2. The receptor comes from a woman between 40 and 50 years old in good health and CMV-seropositive. The DNA sequence is as follows: TGTGCCAGCAACCCCGGACTAGCGGGTGGGGAGACCCAGTACTTC. Translated, this is CASNPGLAGGETQYF.